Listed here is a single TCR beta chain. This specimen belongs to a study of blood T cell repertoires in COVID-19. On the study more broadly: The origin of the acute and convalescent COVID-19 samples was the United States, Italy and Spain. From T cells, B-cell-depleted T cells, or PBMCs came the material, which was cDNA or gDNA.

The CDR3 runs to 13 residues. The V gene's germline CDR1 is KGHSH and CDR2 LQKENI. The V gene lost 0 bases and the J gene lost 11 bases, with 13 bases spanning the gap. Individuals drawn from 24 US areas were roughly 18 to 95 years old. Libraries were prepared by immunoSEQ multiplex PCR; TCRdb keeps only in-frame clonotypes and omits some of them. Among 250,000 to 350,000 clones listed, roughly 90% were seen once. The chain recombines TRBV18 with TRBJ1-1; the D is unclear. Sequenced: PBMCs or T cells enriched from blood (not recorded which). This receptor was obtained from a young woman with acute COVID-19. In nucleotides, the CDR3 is TGTGCCAGCTCACCACCGGCCCTGATGTTTGCTTTCTTT. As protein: CASSPPALMFAFF.